The 11 T cell receptor beta chains in this list originate from one sample, sequenced in a study of blood T cell repertoires in COVID-19. Sequenced by immunoSEQ multiplex PCR; TCRdb stores in-frame clones only, minus some. The repertoire holds about 310,000 clones, with roughly 86% as singletons. The sequenced sample consisted of PBMCs or T cells enriched from blood (not recorded which). Receptor source: a young woman who had recovered from COVID-19.

In this sample, this clone turned up once. The gene calls are TRBV28 and TRBJ1-1; TRBD1 matches 9 bases. CDR3 length: 15 residues. The germline gives CDR1 MDHEN, CDR2 SYDVKM. V shed 4 bases, J shed 3 bases, and the junction held 6 bases outside the gene matches. The CDR3 sequence: CASSSHGQGYTEAFF. The CDR3 DNA is TGTGCCAGCAGTTCCCATGGACAGGGGTACACTGAAGCTTTCTTT.

The DNA of the CDR3 is TGTGCCAGCAGCCCCCGAGGGGGCCGATCCTACGAGCAGTACTTC. Its protein is CASSPRGGRSYEQYF. J is TRBJ2-7 and V is TRBV11-2; 7 bases map to TRBD1. Germline V gene lookup returns CDR1 SGHAT and CDR2 FQNNGV. This CDR3 contains 15 residues. The junction had 8 bases not matched to a gene; V was cut back by 5 bases and J by 1 base.

This clone was picked up a small number of times. The chain employs TRBV27 and TRBJ1-2; no definite D call. Germline values: CDR1 MNHEY, CDR2 SMNVEV (reference sequence). The CDR3 sequence is 13 residues long. V shed 3 bases and J shed 6 bases, with 11 bases lying between them. CDR3: CASSFFRHDGYTF. The CDR3 bases are TGTGCCAGCAGTTTCTTCCGACACGATGGCTACACCTTC.

The CDR3 DNA reads as TGCGCCAGCGGCGGACAGGGTCCTACAGGTGAGCAGTTCTTC. This translates into CASGGQGPTGEQFF. The rearrangement links TRBV4-1 to TRBJ2-1; 8 bases map to TRBD1. The CDR3 is made up of 14 amino acids. Germline V CDR1 and CDR2: MGHRA, YSYEKL. The V and J ends lost 8 bases and 9 bases, in that order; junction bases with no gene match: 12.

The chain recombines TRBV12-5 with TRBJ2-7; 9 bases line up with TRBD2. CDR3 length: 15 amino acids. In germline, CDR1 is LGHNT, CDR2 FRNRAP. This CDR3 reads CAPTYIRREGYEQYF. For the CDR3, the DNA is TGTGCCCCTACGTATATAAGGCGGGAGGGTTACGAGCAGTACTTC. Filled out from reference TRBV12-5 and TRBJ2-7, the complete variable domain reads DARVTQTPRHKVTEMGQEVTMRCQPILGHNTVFWYRQTMMQGLELLAYFRNRAPLDDSGMPKDRFSAEMPDATLATLKIQPSEPRDSAVYFCAPTYIRREGYEQYFGPGTRLTVT.

The chain recombines TRBV7-9 with TRBJ2-5; D ambiguous. The CDR3 has 12 residues. Trimming shortened V by 7 bases and J by 9 bases, and 15 bases separated the two germline ends. CDR1 and CDR2 (germline): SEHNR, FQNEAQ (reference sequence). For the CDR3, the DNA is TGTGCCAGCACGGGCGCCCCTGAGGCCCAGTACTTC. Its translation: CASTGAPEAQYF.

The chain joins TRBV5-5 to TRBJ2-1; the match to TRBD2 covers 14 bases. CDR1 and CDR2 from the germline V gene are SGHKS and YYEKEE (reference sequence). This CDR3 has 19 amino acids. V shed 0 bases, J shed 2 bases, and the junction held 7 bases outside the gene matches. The CDR3 sequence is CASSLDSGLAGATYNEQFF. CDR3 DNA: TGTGCCAGCAGCTTGGATTCGGGACTAGCGGGAGCTACCTACAATGAGCAGTTCTTC. Full variable domain (rest looked up from reference TRBV5-5 and TRBJ2-1): DAGVTQSPTHLIKTRGQQVTLRCSPISGHKSVSWYQQVLGQGPQFIFQYYEKEERGRGNFPDRFSARQFPNYSSELNVNALLLGDSALYLCASSLDSGLAGATYNEQFFGPGTRLTVL.

The V and J genes are TRBV28 and TRBJ2-7, with TRBD1 as a possible D gene (5 bases). V was pared by 5 bases and J by 5 bases, with 7 bases between. This CDR3 spans 11 amino acids. Germline loops: CDR1 MDHEN, CDR2 SYDVKM. CDR3 nucleotide sequence: TGTGCCAGCAGTACAGGAAACGAGCAGTACTTC. Residues: CASSTGNEQYF.

This clone has a handful of counts. The chain recombines TRBV6-6 with TRBJ1-5; 10 bases align to TRBD1. CDR1 and CDR2 (germline): MNHNY, SVGAGI (reference sequence). The V segment lost 5 bases and the J segment 1 base; nucleotides outside the gene matches: 14. This CDR3 region has 19 residues. This chain's CDR3 is CASSPRYTGQGVSNQPQHF. In DNA, the CDR3 is TGTGCCAGCAGTCCCCGTTATACCGGACAGGGGGTAAGCAATCAGCCCCAGCATTTT.

This clone has only one observation. The chain joins TRBV27 to TRBJ1-5, with 8 nucleotides matching TRBD1. In germline, CDR1 is MNHEY, CDR2 SMNVEV (reference sequence). This CDR3 has 18 residues. Trimming at V came to 5 bases and at J to 2 bases, leaving 14 bases not matched to a gene. CDR3 DNA: TGTGCCAGCAGTCCTTGGACAGGGTTGGTCGAGGGCAATCAGCCCCAGCATTTT. This sequence encodes CASSPWTGLVEGNQPQHF.

The chain uses TRBV15 and TRBJ1-2; 9 nucleotides agree with TRBD1. The CDR3 is made up of 13 amino acids. Germline V gives CDR1 LNHNV, CDR2 YYDKDF (reference sequence). J lost 7 bases, V lost 3 bases, and 3 bases had no gene match. Written as DNA, the CDR3 is TGTGCCACCAGCAGGCGGGACAGGGTTGGCTACACCTTC. Amino acid sequence: CATSRRDRVGYTF.